This note documents a single T cell receptor (beta chain) sequence. The antigen it recognizes is unknown. No quality values exist for individual bases; no much larger clone is one base distant. The library was made by the immunoSEQ multiplex PCR assay. The hsTCRB Kit was used according to the manufacturer's protocol to amplify rearranged TCR beta chain sequences. TCRB libraries were sequenced on an Illumina MiSeq. As for the original processing: Demultiplexing, trimming and gene mapping were performed with the kit vendor's proprietary platform. The table was pulled from immuneACCESS by TCRdb, which kept in-frame rearrangements only. Such tables lose some clones; where checked, under half of the loss comes from unresolved V genes, and the rest has no known cause. V and J calls and clone size follow that table, whereas D and trimming were derived from the DNA. This sample comprises more than 25,000 clones, more than 70% of them detected only once. 20% to 25% of the sample rests with the top ten.

Explained via the paper, the time point label denotes: week 5, during vaccination. Every vaccine dose consisted of 300 ug of a 20-mer mutant IDH1 peptide in Montanide, administered subcutaneously together with topical imiquimod. All donors had newly diagnosed IDH1-mutant astrocytomas of WHO grade 3 or 4 that showed loss of nuclear ATRX. The samples were drawn from NOA16, a multicentre, single-arm, open-label phase I trial in Germany that tested a mutant IDH1 peptide vaccine in humans for the first time. The DNeasy Blood and Tissue Kit was used to extract genomic DNA from EDTA blood for TCRB sequencing. This sample is drawn from a study of a mutant IDH1 vaccine in newly diagnosed glioma (dated by TCRdb to 2020 to 2022). Context from the whole study: Across visits V03 through V10, patients got a total of eight vaccinations, given in weeks 1, 3, 5, 7, 11, 15, 19 and 23. For exploratory analyses, longitudinal TCRB deep sequencing was carried out in 25 to 30 treated patients wherever samples were available. Vaccination was initiated 4-6 weeks after radiotherapy alone, or concurrently with temozolomide cycles in the chemotherapy-containing groups. Of the roughly 34 treated patients, roughly 60% were male and around 38% were female, and a mean age of 40.4 years was recorded. Six visits were used for peripheral blood collection: V03 (baseline), V05, V07, V10, V12 and V13. Prior to enrollment, standard therapy consisting of radiotherapy alone, temozolomide alone, or radiochemotherapy with temozolomide had been administered to patients, with the combination being received by most patients. Here is what the overall study found, with its caveats: The authors noted that analyses of patient blood samples could not be reproduced because of sample limitations. Selection of PBMC samples for TCRB deep sequencing was based on availability. Pseudoprogression appeared unrelated to alterations in the top peripheral T cell clonotypes detected by TCRB sequencing. Across multiple MHC alleles, vaccine-induced immune responses were seen in approximately 93% of patients.

Looking up the germline V gene yields CDR1 MNHNS and CDR2 SASEGT. The CDR3 runs 13 amino acids, cysteine and phenylalanine included. Only the CDR3 DNA is retained, 39 bases long and in frame from the first base. V was cut back by 6 bases and J by 8 bases, leaving a gap of 16 bases between them. The TCR was taken from a man between 18 and 29 years old with glioma. The chain couples TRBV6-1 to TRBJ1-1; no D gene call is confident. Sequenced here: PBMCs, sampled from a glioma patient whose treatment included an IDH1 peptide vaccine. The CDR3 region: CASSEQGPQEAFF. The bases are TGTGCCAGCAGCGAACAAGGGCCTCAGGAAGCTTTCTTT.